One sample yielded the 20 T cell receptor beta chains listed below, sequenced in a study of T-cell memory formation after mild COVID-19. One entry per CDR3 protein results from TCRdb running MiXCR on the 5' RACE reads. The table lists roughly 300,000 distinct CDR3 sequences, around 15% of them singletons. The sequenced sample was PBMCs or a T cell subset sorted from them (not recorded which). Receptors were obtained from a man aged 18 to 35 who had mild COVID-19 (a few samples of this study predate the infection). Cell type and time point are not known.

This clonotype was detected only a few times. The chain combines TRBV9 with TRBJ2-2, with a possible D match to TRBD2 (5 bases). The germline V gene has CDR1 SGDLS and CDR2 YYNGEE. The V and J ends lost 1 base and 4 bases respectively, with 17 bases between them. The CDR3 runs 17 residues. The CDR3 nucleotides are TGTGCCAGCAGCGTAAACCCCGGGCTAGCCGGCACCGGGGAGCTGTTTTTT. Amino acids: CASSVNPGLAGTGELFF.

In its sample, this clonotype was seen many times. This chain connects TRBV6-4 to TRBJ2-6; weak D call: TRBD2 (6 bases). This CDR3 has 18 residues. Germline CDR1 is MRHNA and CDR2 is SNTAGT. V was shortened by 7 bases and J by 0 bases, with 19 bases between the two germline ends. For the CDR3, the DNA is TGTGCCAGCACACCTTCGGGAGCTTCCCTCTCTGGGGCCAACGTCCTGACTTTC. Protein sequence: CASTPSGASLSGANVLTF.

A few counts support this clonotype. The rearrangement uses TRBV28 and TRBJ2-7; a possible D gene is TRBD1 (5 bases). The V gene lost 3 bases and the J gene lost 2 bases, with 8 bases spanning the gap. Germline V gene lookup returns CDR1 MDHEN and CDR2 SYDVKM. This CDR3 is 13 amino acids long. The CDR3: CASSFGRAYEQYV. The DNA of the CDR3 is TGTGCCAGCAGTTTCGGCAGGGCCTACGAGCAGTACGTC.

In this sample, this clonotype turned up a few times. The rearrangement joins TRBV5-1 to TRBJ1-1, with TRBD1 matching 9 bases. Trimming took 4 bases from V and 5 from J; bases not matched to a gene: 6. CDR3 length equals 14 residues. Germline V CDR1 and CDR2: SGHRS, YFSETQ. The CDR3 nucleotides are TGCGCCAGCAGCCCCAAGACAGGGGGTACTGAAGCTTTCTTT. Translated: CASSPKTGGTEAFF.

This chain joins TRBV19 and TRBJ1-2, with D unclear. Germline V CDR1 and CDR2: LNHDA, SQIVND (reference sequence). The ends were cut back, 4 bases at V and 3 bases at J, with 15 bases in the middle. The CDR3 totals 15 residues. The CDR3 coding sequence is TGTGCCAGTAGTAACCCCCGACGGGTTCACTATGGCTACACCTTC. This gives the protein CASSNPRRVHYGYTF.

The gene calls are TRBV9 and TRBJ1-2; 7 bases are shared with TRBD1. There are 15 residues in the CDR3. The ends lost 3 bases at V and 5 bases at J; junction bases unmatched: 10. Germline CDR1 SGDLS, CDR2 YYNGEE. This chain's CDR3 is CASSATGAREYGYTF. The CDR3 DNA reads TGTGCCAGCAGCGCTACAGGGGCGAGAGAGTATGGCTACACCTTC.

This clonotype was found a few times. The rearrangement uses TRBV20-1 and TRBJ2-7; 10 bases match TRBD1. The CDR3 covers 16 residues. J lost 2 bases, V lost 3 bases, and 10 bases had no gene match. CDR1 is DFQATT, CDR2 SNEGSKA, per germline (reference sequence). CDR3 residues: CSARGPGTGAPYEQYV. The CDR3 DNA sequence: TGCAGTGCTAGGGGTCCAGGGACAGGGGCCCCCTACGAGCAGTACGTC.

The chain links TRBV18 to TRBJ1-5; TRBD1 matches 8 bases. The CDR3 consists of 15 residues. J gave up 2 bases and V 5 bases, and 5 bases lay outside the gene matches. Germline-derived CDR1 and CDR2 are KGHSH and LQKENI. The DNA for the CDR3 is TGTGCCAGCTCAGAGCAGGGGGCGGGCAATCAGCCCCAGCATTTT. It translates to CASSEQGAGNQPQHF.

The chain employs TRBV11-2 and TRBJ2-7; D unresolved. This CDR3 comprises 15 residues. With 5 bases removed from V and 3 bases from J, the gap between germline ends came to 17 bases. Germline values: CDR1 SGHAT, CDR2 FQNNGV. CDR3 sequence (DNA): TGTGCCAGCAGCCCTGCAATTCACGAGATCTACGAGCAGTACGTC. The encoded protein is CASSPAIHEIYEQYV.

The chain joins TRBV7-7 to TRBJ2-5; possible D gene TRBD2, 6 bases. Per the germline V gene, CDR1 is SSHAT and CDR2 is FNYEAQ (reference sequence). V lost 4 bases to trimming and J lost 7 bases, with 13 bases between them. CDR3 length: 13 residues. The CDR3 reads CASSYGAGRTQYF. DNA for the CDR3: TGTGCCAGCAGCTACGGGGCGGGGCGGACCCAGTACTTC.

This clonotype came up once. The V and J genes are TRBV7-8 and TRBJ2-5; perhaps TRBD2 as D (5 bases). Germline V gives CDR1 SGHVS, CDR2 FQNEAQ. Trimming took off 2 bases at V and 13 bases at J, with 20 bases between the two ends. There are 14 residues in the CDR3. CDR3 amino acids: CASSLRAQPAVGYF. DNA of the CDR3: TGTGCCAGCAGCTTACGGGCTCAACCAGCGGTGGGGTACTTC. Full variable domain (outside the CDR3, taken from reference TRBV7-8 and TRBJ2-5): GAGVSQSPRYKVAKRGQDVALRCDPISGHVSLFWYQQALGQGPEFLTYFQNEAQLDKSGLPSDRFFAERPEGSVSTLKIQRTQQEDSAVYLCASSLRAQPAVGYFGPGTRLLVL.

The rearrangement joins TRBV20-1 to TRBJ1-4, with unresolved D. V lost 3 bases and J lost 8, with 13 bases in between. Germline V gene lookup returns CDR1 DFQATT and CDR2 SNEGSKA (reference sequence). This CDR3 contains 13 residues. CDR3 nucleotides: TGCAGTGCTAGGCCGGGCCCCGAGGAAAAACTGTTTTTT. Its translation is CSARPGPEEKLFF.

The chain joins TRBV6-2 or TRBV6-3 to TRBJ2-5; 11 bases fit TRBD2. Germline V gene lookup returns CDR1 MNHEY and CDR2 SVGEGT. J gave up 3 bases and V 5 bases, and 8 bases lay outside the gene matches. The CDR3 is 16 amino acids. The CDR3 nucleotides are TGTGCCAGCAGTCTTCTACTAGCGGGGGAGAAAGAGACCCAGTACTTC. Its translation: CASSLLLAGEKETQYF.

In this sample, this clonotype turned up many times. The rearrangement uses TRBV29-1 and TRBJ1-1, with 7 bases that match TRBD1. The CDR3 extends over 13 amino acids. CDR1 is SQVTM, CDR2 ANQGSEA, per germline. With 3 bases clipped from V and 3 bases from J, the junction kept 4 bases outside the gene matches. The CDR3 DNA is TGCAGCGTTGATACAGGGGAGGACACTGAAGCTTTCTTT. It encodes CSVDTGEDTEAFF.

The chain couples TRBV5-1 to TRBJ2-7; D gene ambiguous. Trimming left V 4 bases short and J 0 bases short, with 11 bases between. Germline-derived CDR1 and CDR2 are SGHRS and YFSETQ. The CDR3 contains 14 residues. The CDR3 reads CASSPARSSYEQYF. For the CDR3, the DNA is TGCGCCAGCAGCCCCGCCAGGAGCTCCTACGAGCAGTACTTC.

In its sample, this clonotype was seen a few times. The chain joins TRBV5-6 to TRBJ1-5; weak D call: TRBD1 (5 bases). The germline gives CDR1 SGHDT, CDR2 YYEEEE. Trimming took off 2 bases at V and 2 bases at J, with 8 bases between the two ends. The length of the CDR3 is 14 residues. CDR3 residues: CASSFTGGNQPQHF. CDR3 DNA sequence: TGTGCCAGCAGCTTCACAGGAGGCAATCAGCCCCAGCATTTT.

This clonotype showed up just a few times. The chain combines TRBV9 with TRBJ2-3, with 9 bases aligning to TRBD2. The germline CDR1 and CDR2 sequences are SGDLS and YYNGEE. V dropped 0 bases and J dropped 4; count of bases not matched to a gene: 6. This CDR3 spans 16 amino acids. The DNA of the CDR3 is TGTGCCAGCAGCGTAGATAGCGGGGGAGGCGCAGATACGCAGTATTTT. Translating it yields CASSVDSGGGADTQYF.

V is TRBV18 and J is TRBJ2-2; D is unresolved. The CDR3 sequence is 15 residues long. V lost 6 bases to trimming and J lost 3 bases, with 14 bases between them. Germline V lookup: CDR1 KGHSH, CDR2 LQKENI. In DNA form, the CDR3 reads TGTGCCAGCTCCCGCGCCGGGCCAGACACCGGGGAGCTGTTTTTT. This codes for CASSRAGPDTGELFF.

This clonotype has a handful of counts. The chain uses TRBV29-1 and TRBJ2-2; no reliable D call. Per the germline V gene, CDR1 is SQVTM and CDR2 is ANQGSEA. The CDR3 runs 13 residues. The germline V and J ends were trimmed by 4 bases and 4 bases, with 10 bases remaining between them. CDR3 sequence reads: CSVGNKGTGELFF. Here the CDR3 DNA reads TGCAGCGTTGGGAACAAGGGCACCGGGGAGCTGTTTTTT.

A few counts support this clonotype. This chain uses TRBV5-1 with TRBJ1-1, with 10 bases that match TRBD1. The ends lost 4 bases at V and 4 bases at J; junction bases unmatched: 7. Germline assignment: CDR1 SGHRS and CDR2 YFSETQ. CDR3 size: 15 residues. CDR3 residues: CASSARQGAFTEAFF. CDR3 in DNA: TGCGCCAGCAGCGCCCGACAGGGGGCATTCACTGAAGCTTTCTTT.